This TCR beta chain was recorded in a study of T cells of healthy individuals. From the 5' RACE reads, TCRdb called clonotypes with MiXCR, one entry per CDR3 protein. The sample shows around 98,000 distinct CDR3 sequences, 17% of them seen only once. The TCR originated in a human donor in good health.

The CDR3 reads CASSPGSGSTLGTQYF. In nucleotides, the CDR3 is TGTGCCAGCTCCCCCGGTAGTGGGAGTACCCTCGGTACGCAGTATTTT. The rearrangement uses TRBV18 and TRBJ2-3, with a weak D call TRBD2 (5 bases). This CDR3 has 16 amino acids. Germline V gene data show CDR1 as KGHSH and CDR2 as LQKENI. V lost 6 bases and J 8 bases, leaving 24 bases between the germline ends.